This T cell receptor beta chain was sequenced for a study of shared clonotypes between healthy human individuals. CDR1 PRHDT and CDR2 FYEKMQ come from the germline V gene (reference sequence). This CDR3 is built from 15 residues. V dropped 4 bases and J dropped 0; count of bases not matched to a gene: 2. Terminally differentiated effector memory CD45RA+ cells were left out of the naive CD8 fraction, which was CD45RO-negative and positively selected for CCR7. Sequenced by immunoSEQ multiplex PCR; TCRdb stores in-frame clones only, minus some. Seen here are about 2 million clones, about 95% observed once, and the top ten hold more than 0.95%.

The sample was naive CD8+ T cells sorted from blood. The TCR sequence derives from a man younger than 30 in good health. The chain employs TRBV13 and TRBJ2-4, with 8 bases aligning to TRBD1. Here the CDR3 reads CASSSTGVAKNIQYF. The CDR3, as DNA: TGTGCCAGCAGCTCGACAGGGGTAGCCAAAAACATTCAGTACTTC.